These 16 T cell receptor beta chains were sequenced from one sample in a study of graft-versus-host responses after intestinal transplantation. Assay: immunoSEQ multiplex PCR; the TCRdb copy retains only in-frame clones and omits some. This table holds over 20,000 clones, approximately 46% found once. The sample consisted of alloreactive CD4+ T cells from a mixed lymphocyte reaction culture, taken before intestinal transplant. Stated subset: CFSE-low proliferating T cells sorted from roughly six-day pre-transplant mixed lymphocyte reaction (GvH or HvG direction). The source is a human patient who received an intestinal transplant.

This clone was counted a single time. The J gene is TRBJ1-1, the V gene TRBV6-5; TRBD1 might be the D (6 bases). The V and J ends lost 1 base and 10 bases respectively, with 13 bases between them. CDR3 length: 13 residues. Germline values: CDR1 MNHEY, CDR2 SVGAGI. The CDR3 protein is CASSYLDRKGAFF. DNA for the CDR3: TGTGCCAGCAGTTACTTGGACAGAAAGGGAGCTTTCTTT.

CDR3 region: CASSPAKGLVETQYF. DNA for the CDR3: TGTGCCAGCAGTCCAGCTAAGGGGTTGGTAGAGACCCAGTACTTC. The rearrangement links TRBV27 to TRBJ2-5, with a weak D call TRBD1 (5 bases). Germline CDR1 is MNHEY and CDR2 is SMNVEV (reference sequence). Trimming left V 5 bases short and J 4 bases short, with 17 bases between. CDR3 length: 15 residues.

The chain links TRBV7-9 to TRBJ2-5; the D is unclear. This CDR3 is 12 amino acids long. CDR1 and CDR2 from the germline V gene are SEHNR and FQNEAQ (reference sequence). V lost 1 base, J lost 5 bases, and 5 bases lay in between. CDR3 DNA sequence: TGTGCCAGCAGCTTAGTTGAGGAGACCCAGTACTTC. This codes for CASSLVEETQYF.

This sequence joins TRBV5-1 and TRBJ1-4; tentatively, D is TRBD1 (6 bases). Looked up from germline, CDR1 is SGHRS and CDR2 is YFSETQ. Trimming stripped 3 bases from V and 5 bases from J, with 20 bases between. The CDR3 extends over 17 amino acids. As DNA, the CDR3 is TGCGCCAGCAGCTCCGCGGGGGGCCCACGGACGAATGAAAAACTGTTTTTT. Encoded protein: CASSSAGGPRTNEKLFF.

CDR3 region: CASSYQGYEQYF. DNA of the CDR3: TGTGCCAGCAGTTACCAGGGCTACGAGCAGTACTTC. This sequence joins TRBV6-5 and TRBJ2-7; a possible D gene is TRBD1 (5 bases). CDR1 is MNHEY and CDR2 is SVGAGI in the germline V gene. This CDR3 contains 12 residues. V gave up 2 bases and J gave up 3 bases, with 5 bases separating them.

The rearrangement joins TRBV6-5 to TRBJ2-3, with 8 bases matching TRBD2. The ends lost 5 bases at V and 3 bases at J; junction bases unmatched: 7. The CDR3 is 15 amino acids. From germline, CDR1 is MNHEY and CDR2 SVGAGI. The CDR3 DNA follows: TGTGCCAGCAGTGGACCGGGGGGGCTAACAGATACGCAGTATTTT. This sequence encodes CASSGPGGLTDTQYF.

The chain carries TRBV6-5 and TRBJ1-5; D gene uncertain. CDR3 length equals 13 residues. CDR1 and CDR2 (germline): MNHEY, SVGAGI. The V gene lost 4 bases and the J gene lost 5 bases, with 9 bases spanning the gap. CDR3 nucleotide sequence: TGTGCCAGCAGTTTCGGCGGCCATCAGCCCCAGCATTTT. This translates into CASSFGGHQPQHF.

This sequence joins TRBV19 and TRBJ2-5; TRBD2 agrees at 10 bases. CDR3 length: 17 amino acids. The junction had 10 bases not matched to a gene; V was cut back by 1 base and J by 5 bases. CDR1 and CDR2 from the germline V gene are LNHDA and SQIVND (reference sequence). The CDR3 DNA reads as TGTGCCAGTAGTATAGGGGTAGCGGGGGGCCCAGGGGAGACCCAGTACTTC. This translates into CASSIGVAGGPGETQYF.

This clone was seen only a few times. The CDR3 sequence is CASSNLSGGYSYEQYF. CDR3 bases: TGCGCCAGCAGCAATTTGAGCGGGGGGTACTCCTACGAGCAGTACTTC. This chain links TRBV5-1 with TRBJ2-7, with 9 bases matching TRBD2. J was trimmed by 0 bases and V by 4 bases; bases with no gene match: 8. The germline V gene has CDR1 SGHRS and CDR2 YFSETQ. This CDR3 is 16 amino acids long.

The rearrangement uses TRBV27 and TRBJ1-2; 8 bases line up with TRBD1. Germline CDR1 reads MNHEY; CDR2 reads SMNVEV (reference sequence). Trimming at V came to 5 bases and at J to 7 bases, leaving 9 bases not matched to a gene. CDR3 size: 14 residues. The CDR3 loop is CASSPWTGSLGYTF. The CDR3 region has the DNA TGTGCCAGCAGTCCCTGGACAGGGAGTCTTGGCTACACCTTC.

The rearrangement uses TRBV27 and TRBJ1-3, with TRBD1 matching 8 bases. The CDR3 length is 16 residues. After removal of 6 bases from V and 1 base from J, the junction contained 8 bases not matched to a gene. CDR1 is MNHEY and CDR2 is SMNVEV in the germline V gene (reference sequence). DNA of the CDR3: TGTGCCAGCAGATTTACCGGGACAGGTTCTGGAAACACCATATATTTT. This sequence encodes CASRFTGTGSGNTIYF.

The chain uses TRBV18 and TRBJ1-4; D not resolved. This CDR3 is 13 amino acids long. The germline CDR1 and CDR2 sequences are KGHSH and LQKENI. V shed 3 bases and J shed 4 bases, with 6 bases lying between them. In DNA form, the CDR3 reads TGTGCCAGCTCACCCCTGAGTAATGAAAAACTGTTTTTT. Its protein product is CASSPLSNEKLFF.

This clone was observed a handful of times. At one boundary the junction diverges from the germline segment, which might be a read error. The chain couples TRBV7-7 to TRBJ2-3; 11 nucleotides align to TRBD2. This CDR3 is built from 16 residues. Germline-derived CDR1 and CDR2 are SSHAT and FNYEAQ (reference sequence). For the CDR3, the DNA is TGTGCTAGCAGCTTAGGGGCTAGCGGGGGGCAAGATACGCAGTATTTT. Translation: CASSLGASGGQDTQYF. The complete variable domain, with remaining parts taken from reference TRBV7-7 and TRBJ2-3, reads GAGVSQSPRYKVTKRGQDVTLRCDPISSHATLYWYQQALGQGPEFLTYFNYEAQPDKSGLPSDRFSAERPEGSISTLTIQRTEQRDSAMYRCASSLGASGGQDTQYFGPGTRLTVL.

J is TRBJ2-5 and V is TRBV18; D not resolved. The J call may be faulty, since TRBJ2-7 better matches the DNA end. Germline CDR1 and CDR2: KGHSH and LQKENI. The CDR3 covers 14 residues. The CDR3 coding sequence is TGTGCCAGCTCACCATGGAACCGTGACACCGAGCAGTACTTC. Amino acid sequence: CASSPWNRDTEQYF.

This clone was observed a handful of times. The genes are TRBV18 and TRBJ1-1, with 7 bases fitting TRBD1. This CDR3 has 15 amino acids. Germline V gives CDR1 KGHSH, CDR2 LQKENI. V shed 4 bases, J shed 2 bases, and the junction held 7 bases outside the gene matches. As DNA, the CDR3 is TGTGCCAGCTCACTGGTAGGGACAGTTAACACTGAAGCTTTCTTT. Its protein is CASSLVGTVNTEAFF. The whole variable domain, remainder taken from reference TRBV18 and TRBJ1-1, is NAGVMQNPRHLVRRRGQEARLRCSPMKGHSHVYWYRQLPEEGLKFMVYLQKENIIDESGMPKERFSAEFPKEGPSILRIQQVVRGDSAAYFCASSLVGTVNTEAFFGQGTRLTVV.

The chain couples TRBV6-5 to TRBJ2-2; a possible D gene is TRBD2 (5 bases). The CDR3 is made up of 15 amino acids. Germline V gene data show CDR1 as MNHEY and CDR2 as SVGAGI. The V end was cut by 6 bases, the J end by 0 bases, with 11 bases between. CDR3: CASRRGITNTGELFF. CDR3 bases: TGTGCCAGCAGGAGAGGGATTACGAACACCGGGGAGCTGTTTTTT.